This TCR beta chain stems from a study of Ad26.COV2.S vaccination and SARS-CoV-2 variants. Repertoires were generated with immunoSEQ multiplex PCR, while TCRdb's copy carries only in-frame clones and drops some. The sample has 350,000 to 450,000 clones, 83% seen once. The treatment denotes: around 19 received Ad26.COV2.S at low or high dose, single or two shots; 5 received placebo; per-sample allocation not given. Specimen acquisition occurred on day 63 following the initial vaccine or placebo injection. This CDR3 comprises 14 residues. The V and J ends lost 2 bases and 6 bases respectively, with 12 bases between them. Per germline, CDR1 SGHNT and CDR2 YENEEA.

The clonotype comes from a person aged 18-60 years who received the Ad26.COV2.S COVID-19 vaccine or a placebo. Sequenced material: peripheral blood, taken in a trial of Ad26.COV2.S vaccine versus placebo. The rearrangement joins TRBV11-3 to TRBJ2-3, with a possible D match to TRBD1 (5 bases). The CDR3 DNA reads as TGTGCCAGCAGCTTATCAGGGTTGCAGGATACGCAGTATTTT. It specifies CASSLSGLQDTQYF. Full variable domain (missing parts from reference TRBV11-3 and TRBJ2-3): EAGVVQSPRYKIIEKKQPVAFWCNPISGHNTLYWYLQNLGQGPELLIRYENEEAVDDSQLPKDRFSAERLKGVDSTLKIQPAELGDSAVYLCASSLSGLQDTQYFGPGTRLTVL.